What follows describes a single T cell receptor (beta chain). This record comes from a study of T cells in Graves' hyperthyroidism and ophthalmopathy. Trimming stripped 0 bases from V and 6 bases from J, with 17 bases between. Germline loops: CDR1 SGHNT, CDR2 YYREEE (reference sequence). The CDR3 extends over 16 amino acids. RNA transcripts were the template for amplifying TCR beta CDR3 regions. First-round RT-PCR of the TCR CDR3 relied on the HTBI primer set. TCRdb reprocessed the multiplex PCR reads via MiXCR and lists one record per CDR3 protein. Of 550,000 to 850,000 distinct CDR3 sequences listed, approximately 18% were seen once; the top ten hold around 15%.

The sequence was obtained from a woman aged 45-60 years with Graves' hyperthyroidism that later progressed to Graves' ophthalmopathy. The sample consisted of blood. V usage is TRBV5-4 and J usage is TRBJ2-3, with D perhaps TRBD1 (6 bases). CDR3 sequence (DNA): TGTGCCAGCAGCTTGGGTGAGGGGCCGAGGGGGGATACGCAGTATTTT. This sequence encodes CASSLGEGPRGDTQYF.